This T cell receptor (beta chain) is from a study of T cells in Graves' hyperthyroidism and ophthalmopathy. Overall study findings and caveats: A 13 V-J signature model discriminated ophthalmopathy versus stable hyperthyroidism. Most thyroid clonotypes expanded above 0.001 were also detected in blood.

There were TCR beta CDR3 regions amplified from RNA transcripts. HTBI primers were the set used in a first-round RT-PCR of the TCR CDR3. MiXCR was run by TCRdb on the multiplex PCR reads, yielding one entry per CDR3 protein. Seen here are around 620,000 distinct CDR3 sequences, 46% observed once, and the top ten hold around 20%. Of note for this clonotype: Its antigen is not identified.

Uncontrolled infection, other autoimmune disease, pregnancy or lactation barred patients from enrollment. Specimen: peripheral blood or thyroid tissue (not recorded which). The TCR originated in an adult woman with Graves' disease, either hyperthyroidism or ophthalmopathy (not recorded which).

DNA of the CDR3: TGTGCCAGCAGCAGGGACGGACGCTATGGCTACACCTTC. Translated, it gives CASSRDGRYGYTF. The chain carries TRBV7-8 and TRBJ1-2, with a possible D match to TRBD1 (5 bases). The CDR3 sequence is 13 residues long. CDR1 is SGHVS, CDR2 FQNEAQ, per germline. Trimming stripped 5 bases from V and 4 bases from J, with 11 bases between.